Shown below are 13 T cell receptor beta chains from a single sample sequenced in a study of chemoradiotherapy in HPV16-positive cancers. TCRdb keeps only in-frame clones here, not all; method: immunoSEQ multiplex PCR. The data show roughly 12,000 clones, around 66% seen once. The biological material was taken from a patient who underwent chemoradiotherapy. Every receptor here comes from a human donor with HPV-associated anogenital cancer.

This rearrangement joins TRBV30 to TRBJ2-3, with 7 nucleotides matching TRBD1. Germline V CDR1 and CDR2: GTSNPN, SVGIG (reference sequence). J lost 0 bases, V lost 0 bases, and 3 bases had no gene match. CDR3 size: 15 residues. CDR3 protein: CAWSVGQRSTDTQYF. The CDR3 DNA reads TGTGCCTGGAGTGTGGGACAGAGAAGCACAGATACGCAGTATTTT. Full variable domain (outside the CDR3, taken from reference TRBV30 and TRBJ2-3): SQTIHQWPATLVQPVGSPLSLECTVEGTSNPNLYWYRQAAGRGLQLLFYSVGIGQISSEVPQNLSASRPQDRQFILSSKKLLLSDSGFYLCAWSVGQRSTDTQYFGPGTRLTVL.

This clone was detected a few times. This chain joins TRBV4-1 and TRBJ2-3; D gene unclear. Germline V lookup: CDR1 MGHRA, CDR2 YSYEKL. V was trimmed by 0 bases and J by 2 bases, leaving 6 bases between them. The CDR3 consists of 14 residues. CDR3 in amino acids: CASSQEGPTDTQYF. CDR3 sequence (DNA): TGCGCCAGCAGCCAAGAAGGGCCCACAGATACGCAGTATTTT.

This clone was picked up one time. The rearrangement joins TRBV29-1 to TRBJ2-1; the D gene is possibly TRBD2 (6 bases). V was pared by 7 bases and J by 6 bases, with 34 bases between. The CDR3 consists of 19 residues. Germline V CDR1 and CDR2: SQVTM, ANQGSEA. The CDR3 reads CSAARRTRLIAGRGNEQFF. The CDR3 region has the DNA TGCAGCGCTGCGAGGCGAACCAGGCTTATCGCGGGAAGAGGCAATGAGCAGTTCTTC.

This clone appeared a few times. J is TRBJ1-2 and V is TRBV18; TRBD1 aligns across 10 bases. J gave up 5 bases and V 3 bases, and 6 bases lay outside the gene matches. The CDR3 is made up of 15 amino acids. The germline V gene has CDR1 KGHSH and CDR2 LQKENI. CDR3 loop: CASSPPGQGYYGYTF. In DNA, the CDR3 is TGTGCCAGCTCACCCCCGGGACAGGGGTATTATGGCTACACCTTC.

The CDR3 here is CASSKREQGRSYGYTF. As DNA, the CDR3 is TGTGCCAGCAGCAAGAGGGAACAGGGGCGGTCCTATGGCTACACCTTC. The chain uses TRBV7-9 and TRBJ1-2, with 7 bases identical to TRBD1. The J segment lost 4 bases and the V segment lost 5 bases, leaving 13 bases of the junction unmatched. The CDR3 loop spans 16 amino acids. Germline values: CDR1 SEHNR, CDR2 FQNEAQ (reference sequence).

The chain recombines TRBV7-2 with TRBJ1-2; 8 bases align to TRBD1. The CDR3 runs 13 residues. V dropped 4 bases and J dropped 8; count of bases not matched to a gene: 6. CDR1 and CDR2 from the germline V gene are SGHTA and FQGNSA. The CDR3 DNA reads TGTGCCAGCAGCTCGCAGGGGGCAGGAGGCTACACCTTC. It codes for CASSSQGAGGYTF.

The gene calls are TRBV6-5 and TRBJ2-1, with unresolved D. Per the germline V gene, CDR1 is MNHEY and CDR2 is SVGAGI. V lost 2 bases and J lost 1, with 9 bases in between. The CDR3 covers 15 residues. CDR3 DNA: TGTGCCAGCAGTTACCGAGGTCCGTCCTACAATGAGCAGTTCTTC. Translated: CASSYRGPSYNEQFF.

The CDR3 region has the DNA TGCGCCAGCAGCTCCGGGACAGGGGTGCTACATACGCAGTATTTT. The encoded protein is CASSSGTGVLHTQYF. The rearrangement joins TRBV5-1 to TRBJ2-3, with 10 bases fitting TRBD1. The CDR3 is 15 amino acids. Per germline, CDR1 SGHRS and CDR2 YFSETQ. V shed 3 bases, J shed 7 bases, and the junction held 8 bases outside the gene matches.

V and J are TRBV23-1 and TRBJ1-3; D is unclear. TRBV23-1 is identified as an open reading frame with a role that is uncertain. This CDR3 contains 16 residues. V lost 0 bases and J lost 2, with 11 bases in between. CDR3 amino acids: CASSQSVEGAGNTIYF. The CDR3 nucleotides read TGCGCCAGCAGTCAATCTGTGGAGGGCGCTGGAAACACCATATATTTT.

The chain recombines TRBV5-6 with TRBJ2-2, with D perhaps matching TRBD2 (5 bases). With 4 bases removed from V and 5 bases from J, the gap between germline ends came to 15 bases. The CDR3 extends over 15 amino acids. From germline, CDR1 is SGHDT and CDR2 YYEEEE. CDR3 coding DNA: TGTGCCAGCAGCCCGTTGCTATCGGGGACCGGGGAGCTGTTTTTT. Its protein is CASSPLLSGTGELFF.

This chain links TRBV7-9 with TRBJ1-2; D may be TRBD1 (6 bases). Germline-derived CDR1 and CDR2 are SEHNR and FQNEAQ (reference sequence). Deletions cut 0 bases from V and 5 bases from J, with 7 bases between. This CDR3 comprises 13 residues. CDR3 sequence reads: CASSLAGAYGYTF. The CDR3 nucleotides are TGTGCCAGCAGCTTAGCGGGGGCGTATGGCTACACCTTC.

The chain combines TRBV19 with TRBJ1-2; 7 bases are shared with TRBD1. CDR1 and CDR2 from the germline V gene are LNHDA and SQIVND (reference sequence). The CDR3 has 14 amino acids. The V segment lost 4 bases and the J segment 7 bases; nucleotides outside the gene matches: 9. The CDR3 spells CASSTNDREGGYTF. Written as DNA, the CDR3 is TGTGCCAGTAGTACAAACGACAGGGAGGGTGGCTACACCTTC.

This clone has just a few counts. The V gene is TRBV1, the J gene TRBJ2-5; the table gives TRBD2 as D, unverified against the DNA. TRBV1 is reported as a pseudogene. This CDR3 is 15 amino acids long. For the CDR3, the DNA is TGCACCAGCAGCCAAGGGGGACTAGCGGAAGAGACCCAGTACTTC. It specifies CTSSQGGLAEETQYF.